The sequence of this T cell receptor beta chain was determined in a study of a mutant IDH1 vaccine in newly diagnosed glioma. On the study more broadly: Vaccination began 4-6 weeks post radiotherapy alone, or with temozolomide cycles.

About this clone: The antigen is undetermined.

Assay used: immunoSEQ multiplex PCR; TCRdb lists only in-frame clones, some missing. The sample consists of 84,000 or so clones, roughly four fifths of them appearing once. In germline, CDR1 is SGHNT, CDR2 YYREEE (reference sequence). The CDR3 is made up of 15 amino acids. V shed 5 bases and J shed 2 bases, with 17 bases lying between them. Time point denoted: week 47, end of study. The content of each vaccine dose was 300 ug of mutant IDH1 20-mer peptide, and topical imiquimod accompanied it. The source was PBMCs, collected from a glioma patient whose treatment included an IDH1 peptide vaccine. This chain links TRBV5-4 with TRBJ2-7; D is uncertain. The source of this sequence is a man between 35 and 55 years old with glioma. In DNA, the CDR3 is TGTGCCAGCAGTTCACAAAGGACGGCCACCTACGAGCAGTACTTC. This translates into CASSSQRTATYEQYF.